In this sample, the clone carrying this TCR beta chain turned up many times. Its antigen is not identified. This sample is drawn from a study of T cell repertoires in cytomegalovirus infection. MiXCR was run by TCRdb on the reads, yielding one entry per CDR3 protein. The sample has about 830,000 distinct CDR3 sequences; 32% are singletons. With 7 bases clipped from V and 8 bases from J, the junction kept 11 bases outside the gene matches. The CDR3 consists of 14 residues. The specimen was cultured CD8+ T cells from PBMCs, collected from culture after CMV antigen stimulation. The chain carries TRBV12-3 or TRBV12-4 and TRBJ2-1; 7 bases line up with TRBD2. The source is a human donor in good health (CMV status not recorded). Some clones in this sample may be carry-over from other donors' samples. This CDR3 is CASNEPGLPHEQFF. As DNA, the CDR3 is TGTGCCAGCAATGAACCGGGACTACCGCATGAGCAGTTCTTC.